One sample yielded the 26 T cell receptor beta chains listed below, sequenced in a study of cytomegalovirus exposure and HLA in healthy donors. The PCR ran on 60 Vbeta and 13 Jbeta primers. Only in-frame clones appear in the TCRdb table, and some are missing; sequencing was by immunoSEQ multiplex PCR. The repertoire holds 180,000 or so clones, with 70% to 85% as singletons. Sequencing input: PBMCs. These receptor sequences come from a boy aged 2 to 10 in good health and CMV-seronegative.

With respect to this clone: The DNA is left out, because the CDR3 cannot be placed on it with certainty; the CDR3 is given as TCRdb lists it. J is TRBJ2-7 and V is TRBV6-5; the table's D gene call, TRBD2, was not cross checked with the DNA. CDR1 is MNHEY and CDR2 is SVGAGI in the germline V gene. The CDR3 comprises 13 residues, both ends counted. CDR3 loop: CASSTSRSYEQYF.

V gene TRBV5-1 combines with J gene TRBJ2-3; 9 bases map to TRBD1. With V trimmed by 4 bases and J by 1 base, 4 bases remained unmatched. This CDR3 is built from 15 residues. Germline V gene lookup returns CDR1 SGHRS and CDR2 YFSETQ. The CDR3 loop reads CASSTRQGGTDTQYF. Here the CDR3 DNA reads TGCGCCAGCAGCACCCGACAGGGGGGCACAGATACGCAGTATTTT.

The rearrangement joins TRBV10-2 to TRBJ1-1; D gene ambiguous. Germline loops: CDR1 WSHSY, CDR2 SAAADI. The CDR3 runs to 13 residues. Trimming removed 1 base from V and 5 bases from J, with 8 bases in between. The DNA of the CDR3 is TGCGCCAGCAGTGAGTTGTCGAGAACTGAAGCTTTCTTT. This sequence encodes CASSELSRTEAFF.

The chain carries TRBV7-9 and TRBJ2-7; 9 bases line up with TRBD1. Losses at the gene ends were 7 bases for V and 5 bases for J; bases not matched to a gene: 6. This CDR3 spans 13 amino acids. Germline V gives CDR1 SEHNR, CDR2 FQNEAQ (reference sequence). CDR3 sequence: CASTRTGVDEQYF. Here the CDR3 DNA reads TGTGCCAGCACCAGGACAGGGGTTGACGAGCAGTACTTC.

V gene TRBV25-1 combines with J gene TRBJ1-5; D gene unclear. This CDR3 spans 13 amino acids. Per germline, CDR1 MGHDK and CDR2 SYGVNS. V lost 3 bases, J lost 3 bases, and 6 bases lay in between. The CDR3 coding sequence is TGTGCCAGCAGTGACAGGCTCAATCAGCCCCAGCATTTT. Protein product: CASSDRLNQPQHF.

The chain links TRBV6-5 to TRBJ2-7; unclear D gene. The CDR3 spans 15 residues. In germline, CDR1 is MNHEY, CDR2 SVGAGI. Trimming took 7 bases from V and 0 from J, leaving 16 bases between them. As DNA, the CDR3 is TGTGCCAGCACTCCGTCCGTTCGTAGCTCCTACGAGCAGTACTTC. Residues: CASTPSVRSSYEQYF.

The chain uses TRBV4-3 and TRBJ1-1, with D unclear. Germline V lookup: CDR1 LGHNA, CDR2 YSLEER. V lost 0 bases, J lost 7 bases, and 9 bases lay in between. The CDR3 has 13 residues. CDR3 residues: CASSQDLDIEAFF. The CDR3 DNA reads as TGCGCCAGCAGCCAAGATCTCGACATTGAAGCTTTCTTT.

This clone showed up just a few times. The chain is built from TRBV15 and TRBJ2-3; 13 bases align to TRBD2. Germline V gene lookup returns CDR1 LNHNV and CDR2 YYDKDF (reference sequence). CDR3 length: 17 residues. Trimming cost V 4 bases and J 5 bases; bases outside gene matches: 9. The chain's CDR3 is CATSIALGLAGIDTQYF. The CDR3 nucleotides read TGTGCCACCAGCATAGCCTTGGGACTAGCGGGGATAGATACGCAGTATTTT.

This chain links TRBV7-9 with TRBJ2-2, with D possibly TRBD1 on 5 matching bases. Germline values: CDR1 SEHNR, CDR2 FQNEAQ (reference sequence). The CDR3 is 13 amino acids. Deletions cut 2 bases from V and 5 bases from J, with 6 bases between. The chain's CDR3 is CASSLTGTGELFF. CDR3 DNA sequence: TGTGCCAGCAGCTTAACAGGAACCGGGGAGCTGTTTTTT.

This chain connects TRBV30 to TRBJ1-2; weak D call: TRBD1 (6 bases). Trimming removed 1 base from V and 4 bases from J, with 10 bases in between. Germline V gives CDR1 GTSNPN, CDR2 SVGIG (reference sequence). The CDR3 has 13 residues. CDR3 loop: CAWSETGRYGYTF. CDR3 coding DNA: TGTGCCTGGAGTGAGACAGGCCGCTATGGCTACACCTTC.

The J gene is TRBJ2-5, the V gene TRBV5-4, with D possibly matching TRBD1 (5 bases). V shed 2 bases and J shed 0 bases, with 14 bases lying between them. The CDR3 covers 16 residues. Germline V gene data show CDR1 as SGHNT and CDR2 as YYREEE (reference sequence). As DNA, the CDR3 is TGTGCCAGCAGCTTAAGGGGATCCTCGTACCAAGAGACCCAGTACTTC. It yields the protein CASSLRGSSYQETQYF.

V gene TRBV27 combines with J gene TRBJ2-7; D is ambiguous. The V end lost 3 bases, the J end lost 3 bases, and 9 bases lay between the germline ends. The germline V gene has CDR1 MNHEY and CDR2 SMNVEV (reference sequence). The CDR3 runs 13 residues. CDR3 nucleotide sequence: TGTGCCAGCAGTTTTGGGCAGCTCTACGAGCAGTACTTC. Its translation: CASSFGQLYEQYF.

The chain is built from TRBV18 and TRBJ2-1; D may be TRBD2 (6 bases). Per germline, CDR1 KGHSH and CDR2 LQKENI. V was trimmed by 4 bases and J by 0 bases, leaving 25 bases between them. The CDR3 has 20 residues. The CDR3 is CASSLRLLDWPEGSYNEQFF. DNA of the CDR3: TGTGCCAGCTCACTACGACTCTTGGACTGGCCGGAGGGCTCCTACAATGAGCAGTTCTTC.

The chain employs TRBV7-8 and TRBJ1-4; D unclear. CDR3 length: 14 amino acids. The V gene lost 5 bases and the J gene lost 0 bases, with 7 bases spanning the gap. Germline CDR1 and CDR2: SGHVS and FQNEAQ. CDR3 sequence (DNA): TGTGCCAGCAGCCCGACTGCAACTAATGAAAAACTGTTTTTT. It specifies CASSPTATNEKLFF.

The chain carries TRBV18 and TRBJ2-5; D is undetermined. Trimming pared 3 bases from V and 1 base from J, leaving 15 bases between. This CDR3 is 16 amino acids long. CDR1 and CDR2 (germline): KGHSH, LQKENI. CDR3 amino acids: CASSPVFVSGQETQYF. In nucleotides, the CDR3 is TGTGCCAGCTCACCGGTCTTCGTTTCGGGCCAAGAGACCCAGTACTTC.

This rearrangement joins TRBV6-5 to TRBJ2-7; 7 bases fit TRBD1. The CDR3 runs to 14 residues. V lost 4 bases to trimming and J lost 2 bases; unmatched junction nucleotides: 5. Germline CDR1 is MNHEY and CDR2 is SVGAGI. CDR3 amino acids: CASSSRDSTYEQYF. In DNA form, the CDR3 reads TGTGCCAGCAGTTCCCGGGACAGCACCTACGAGCAGTACTTC.

As for this clone: This sample includes further DNA sequences coding for the same CDR3. The chain is built from TRBV7-2 and TRBJ1-5; D is unclear. This CDR3 has 14 residues. The germline V and J ends were trimmed by 1 base and 2 bases, with 6 bases remaining between them. Germline V gene lookup returns CDR1 SGHTA and CDR2 FQGNSA. CDR3 sequence: CASSLVAGNQPQHF. The CDR3 DNA is TGTGCCAGCAGCTTAGTAGCGGGCAATCAGCCCCAGCATTTT.

The chain combines TRBV28 with TRBJ1-2; 7 nucleotides match TRBD1. Unmatched junction bases numbered 4, after V lost 10 bases and J lost 2 bases. The CDR3 totals 12 residues. Germline V CDR1 and CDR2: MDHEN, SYDVKM. CDR3 sequence: CATLTGNYGYTF. In nucleotides, the CDR3 is TGTGCCACCCTGACAGGGAACTATGGCTACACCTTC.

The J gene is TRBJ2-5, the V gene TRBV5-4; D is perhaps TRBD2 (5 bases). CDR3 size: 15 residues. The V gene's germline CDR1 is SGHNT and CDR2 YYREEE (reference sequence). Trimming pared 3 bases from V and 1 base from J, leaving 13 bases between. CDR3 nucleotides: TGTGCCAGCAGCTCCCGTGAGCGGCCCCAAGAGACCCAGTACTTC. Translating it yields CASSSRERPQETQYF.

This sequence joins TRBV5-1 and TRBJ2-3; 12 bases are shared with TRBD2. There are 16 residues in the CDR3. The ends lost 2 bases at V and 2 bases at J; junction bases unmatched: 3. The germline gives CDR1 SGHRS, CDR2 YFSETQ. In DNA form, the CDR3 reads TGCGCCAGCAGCTTCACTAGCGGGGGGTCCACAGATACGCAGTATTTT. Encoded protein: CASSFTSGGSTDTQYF.

The rearrangement uses TRBV5-1 and TRBJ2-2; 11 positions match TRBD2. J lost 4 bases, V lost 5 bases, and 7 bases had no gene match. The CDR3 totals 16 residues. Germline V gene data show CDR1 as SGHRS and CDR2 as YFSETQ. CDR3 region: CASRLLAGAGTGELFF. DNA for the CDR3: TGCGCCAGCAGGCTACTAGCGGGGGCAGGCACCGGGGAGCTGTTTTTT.

This clone was recorded a few times. This sequence joins TRBV4-3 and TRBJ1-2; the D is unclear. V lost 4 bases, J lost 0 bases, and 15 bases lay in between. The germline CDR1 and CDR2 sequences are LGHNA and YSLEER. The CDR3 has 16 residues. CDR3 nucleotides: TGCGCCAGCAGCCGAGAGGTGGCCGGGACTAACTATGGCTACACCTTC. Translating gives CASSREVAGTNYGYTF.

The V and J genes are TRBV5-5 and TRBJ2-3; D remains unclear. CDR1 and CDR2 from the germline V gene are SGHKS and YYEKEE (reference sequence). V lost 1 base, J lost 1 base, and 7 bases lay in between. This CDR3 region has 14 residues. Here the CDR3 DNA reads TGTGCCAGCAGCTTGTCTATAGGCACAGATACGCAGTATTTT. Translated: CASSLSIGTDTQYF.

This clone was seen more than once but under ten times. V and J are TRBV7-2 and TRBJ1-6; D remains ambiguous. V lost 0 bases to trimming and J lost 0 bases, with 12 bases between them. The CDR3 runs 18 residues. Germline CDR1 reads SGHTA; CDR2 reads FQGNSA. For the CDR3, the DNA is TGTGCCAGCAGCTTAGCGAGGTCGGATTCCTCCTATAATTCACCCCTCCACTTT. Protein sequence: CASSLARSDSSYNSPLHF.

V is TRBV4-1 and J is TRBJ1-1; D gene ambiguous. Trimming stripped 0 bases from V and 0 bases from J, with 8 bases between. This CDR3 region has 15 residues. The germline V gene encodes CDR1 MGHRA and CDR2 YSYEKL. The CDR3 DNA reads as TGCGCCAGCAGCCAAGAGCACGACATGAACACTGAAGCTTTCTTT. It encodes CASSQEHDMNTEAFF.

In DNA, the CDR3 is TGTGCCAGCAGCAAAGGCGGATCGGGGTCGGACACTGAAGCTTTCTTT. Translating gives CASSKGGSGSDTEAFF. V gene TRBV21-1 combines with J gene TRBJ1-1. TRBV21-1 is an annotated pseudogene. This CDR3 has 16 residues.